The clone carrying this T cell receptor (beta chain) has just a few counts. What it binds is unknown. The record originates from a study of cytomegalovirus exposure and HLA in healthy donors. Primers: 60 Vbeta forward and 13 Jbeta reverse. Repertoires were generated with immunoSEQ multiplex PCR, while TCRdb's copy carries only in-frame clones and drops some. The sample carries 55,000 to 70,000 clones, roughly 68% recorded once. The CDR3 length is 12 residues. Germline CDR1 is SGHVS and CDR2 is FQNEAQ. Trimming removed 5 bases from V and 6 bases from J, with 11 bases in between. General study findings and limits: It was in a later analysis that TCR association rates were seen to vary by HLA locus, highest for DRB1 and lowest for HLA-C.

The receptor was isolated from a woman aged 50 to 60 in good health and CMV-seronegative. Input material: PBMCs. This chain links TRBV7-8 with TRBJ2-7; D perhaps matches TRBD1 (5 bases). CDR3 DNA sequence: TGTGCCAGCAGCCGCAGGGATGGCGAGCAGTACTTC. Protein product: CASSRRDGEQYF.